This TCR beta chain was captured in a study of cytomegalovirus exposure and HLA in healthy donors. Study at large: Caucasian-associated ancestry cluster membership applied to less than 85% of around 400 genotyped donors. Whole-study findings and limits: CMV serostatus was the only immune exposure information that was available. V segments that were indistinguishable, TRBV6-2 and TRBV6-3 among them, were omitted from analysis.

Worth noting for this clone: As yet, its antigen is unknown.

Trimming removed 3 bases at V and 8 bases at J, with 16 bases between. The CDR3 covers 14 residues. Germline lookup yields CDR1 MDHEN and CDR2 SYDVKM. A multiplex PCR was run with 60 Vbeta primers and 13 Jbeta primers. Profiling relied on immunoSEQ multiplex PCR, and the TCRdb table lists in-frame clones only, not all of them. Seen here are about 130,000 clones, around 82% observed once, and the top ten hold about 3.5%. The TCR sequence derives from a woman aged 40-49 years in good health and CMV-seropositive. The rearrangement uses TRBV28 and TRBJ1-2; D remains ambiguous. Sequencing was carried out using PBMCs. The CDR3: CASSFHPSMSGYTF. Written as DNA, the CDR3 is TGTGCCAGCAGTTTCCACCCGTCTATGTCCGGCTACACCTTC.